This TCR beta chain was identified in a study of shared clonotypes between healthy human individuals. Across the whole study: The study used three CD4 naive, three CD4 memory, two CD8 naive and one CD8 memory plate per donor. Overall study findings and caveats: Depth of sequencing was expected to influence donor clonotype sharing. Large depth notwithstanding, sorted-subset sequencing proved incomplete by rarefaction. Around 4.7% was the fraction of naive CD4 clonotypes found shared across several donors.

Trimming cost V 2 bases and J 10 bases, with 21 bases left between them. This CDR3 region has 16 residues. From germline, CDR1 is MNHNS and CDR2 SASEGT. About this clone: Its antigen is as yet unknown.

This table comes from immunoSEQ multiplex PCR, and its TCRdb copy is limited to in-frame clones, with some not included. This sample has about 1.5 million clones, with more than 95% found just once. This sequence originates from a man aged 25 to 40 in good health. The gene calls are TRBV6-1 and TRBJ2-1, with a possible D match to TRBD1 (6 bases). Sequenced sample: naive CD4+ T cells sorted from blood. Subset defined: CD45RA+ positively selected. CDR3 sequence: CASSEQPGQPFQEQFF. CDR3 DNA: TGTGCCAGCAGTGAACAGCCCGGACAGCCCTTCCAAGAGCAGTTCTTC.